Described below is a single T cell receptor (beta chain) sequence and its context. The data are from a study of blood T cell repertoires in COVID-19. About the study: PBMCs, B-cell-depleted T cells, or T cells provided the cDNA or gDNA that made up the material.

Sequenced by immunoSEQ multiplex PCR; TCRdb stores in-frame clones only, minus some. The sample has 290,000 or so clones; approximately 82% are singletons. Participants' reported clinical history set cohort assignment. Per germline, CDR1 SGDLS and CDR2 YYNGEE. CDR3 length: 17 residues. The V end lost 0 bases, the J end lost 1 base, and 16 bases lay between the germline ends. The chain links TRBV9 to TRBJ2-5, with D possibly TRBD2 on 6 matching bases. This clonotype originated in a man aged 35 to 55 who had been exposed to COVID-19. The sequenced sample consisted of PBMCs or T cells enriched from blood (not recorded which). This chain's CDR3 is CASSVDPGEPPQETQYF. CDR3 DNA sequence: TGTGCCAGCAGCGTAGATCCGGGAGAGCCACCCCAAGAGACCCAGTACTTC.